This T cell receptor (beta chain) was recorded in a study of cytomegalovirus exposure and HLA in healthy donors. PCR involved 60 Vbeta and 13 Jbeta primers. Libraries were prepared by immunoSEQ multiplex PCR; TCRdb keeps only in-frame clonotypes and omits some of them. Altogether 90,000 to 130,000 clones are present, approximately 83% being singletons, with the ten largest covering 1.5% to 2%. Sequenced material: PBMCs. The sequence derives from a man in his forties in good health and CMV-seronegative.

The CDR3 DNA follows: TGTGCCAGCAGGCGACAGGGACAGAACACTGAAGCTTTCTTT. The encoded protein is CASRRQGQNTEAFF. The rearrangement links TRBV6-5 to TRBJ1-1; 7 positions agree with TRBD1. Germline trimming cut 6 bases from V and 1 base from J; bases unmatched to any gene: 5. Germline lookup yields CDR1 MNHEY and CDR2 SVGAGI. The CDR3 sequence is 14 residues long.